These 14 T cell receptor beta chains came from one sample sequenced in a study of regulatory T cells in long-lasting Graves disease. Library construction for TCR beta used iRepertoire HTBI primers and Arm-PCR of CDR3 regions. TCRdb re-derived calls from the multiplex PCR reads in MiXCR, one entry per CDR3 protein. The data contain about 540,000 distinct CDR3 sequences, roughly 12% of them singletons. Time point noted: newly diagnosed GD, antithyroid drugs for less than 3 months. From PBMCs, RNA was extracted and then used to make the TCR library. The same specimen was also included in a second study, on T cells in Graves' hyperthyroidism and ophthalmopathy.

The sample consisted of peripheral blood mononuclear cells (PBMCs), taken at new diagnosis, from a patient treated with antithyroid drugs. The receptor source for this set is a man aged 25-40 years with Graves disease.

This clonotype was seen at least ten times. V gene TRBV28 combines with J gene TRBJ2-2, with D hard to call. This CDR3 is built from 13 residues. In germline, CDR1 is MDHEN, CDR2 SYDVKM. Trimming took 1 base from V and 6 from J, leaving 6 bases between them. The CDR3: CASSLLWAGELFF. The CDR3 DNA reads as TGTGCCAGCAGTTTATTGTGGGCCGGGGAGCTGTTTTTT.

This clonotype was detected many times. This chain joins TRBV14 and TRBJ2-1; the D is unclear. Looked up from germline, CDR1 is SGHDN and CDR2 is FVKESK. This CDR3 region has 12 residues. The ends were cut back, 5 bases at V and 12 bases at J, with 14 bases in the middle. The CDR3 coding sequence is TGTGCCAGCAGCGGGGTAAGGACGAGGCAGTTCTTC. Its protein is CASSGVRTRQFF.

This clonotype was detected many times. The V and J genes are TRBV28 and TRBJ2-7, with 8 nucleotides matching TRBD1. J was trimmed by 5 bases and V by 3 bases; bases with no gene match: 6. The CDR3 runs 14 residues. CDR1 is MDHEN, CDR2 SYDVKM, per germline. CDR3 DNA: TGTGCCAGCAGTTTCCAGGGGGCGCACGACGAGCAGTACTTC. Protein: CASSFQGAHDEQYF.

The V call is TRBV7-9, the J call TRBJ1-6; the match to TRBD1 covers 9 bases. CDR3 length equals 16 residues. CDR1 and CDR2 (germline): SEHNR, FQNEAQ (reference sequence). With 4 bases clipped from V and 7 bases from J, the junction kept 8 bases outside the gene matches. CDR3 sequence reads: CASSWGETGGNSPLHF. The CDR3 DNA follows: TGTGCCAGCAGCTGGGGGGAGACAGGGGGGAATTCACCCCTCCACTTT.

This clonotype has at least ten counts. The V gene is TRBV18, the J gene TRBJ1-4; D might be TRBD1 (6 bases). Per the germline V gene, CDR1 is KGHSH and CDR2 is LQKENI. V was pared by 4 bases and J by 4 bases, with 16 bases between. There are 16 residues in the CDR3. The CDR3 DNA reads TGTGCCAGCTCACGAGGGGACATCGGGCTTAATGAAAAACTGTTTTTT. This sequence encodes CASSRGDIGLNEKLFF.

This clonotype was counted many times. The chain recombines TRBV12-3 or TRBV12-4 with TRBJ2-2; D unclear. The CDR3 is made up of 12 amino acids. The V gene lost 6 bases and the J gene lost 7 bases, with 9 bases spanning the gap. The CDR3 loop is CASSSPNGELFF. CDR3 nucleotide sequence: TGTGCCAGCAGCTCCCCTAACGGGGAGCTGTTTTTT.

There are a few counts of this clonotype. The chain has TRBV30 and TRBJ1-5; 8 bases agree with TRBD1. CDR1 and CDR2 from the germline V gene are GTSNPN and SVGIG (reference sequence). V shed 2 bases and J 7 bases; nucleotides not matched to a gene: 7. The CDR3 length is 14 residues. CDR3 loop: CAWSTGQVGQPQHF. The CDR3 region has the DNA TGTGCCTGGAGTACGGGACAGGTTGGCCAGCCCCAGCATTTT.

This clonotype was seen many times. V is TRBV13 and J is TRBJ2-6; D is unclear. The CDR3 is 16 amino acids. Per germline, CDR1 PRHDT and CDR2 FYEKMQ (reference sequence). V lost 1 base and J lost 1, with 8 bases in between. The chain's CDR3 is CASSLDVGSGANVLTF. The CDR3 DNA reads as TGTGCCAGCAGCTTAGACGTCGGGTCTGGGGCCAACGTCCTGACTTTC.

The table lists this clonotype with a count of one. V usage is TRBV5-1 and J usage is TRBJ2-5; the match to TRBD1 covers 10 bases. V dropped 2 bases and J dropped 3; count of bases not matched to a gene: 7. CDR3 size: 16 residues. Germline values: CDR1 SGHRS, CDR2 YFSETQ. The CDR3 DNA sequence: TGCGCCAGCAGCTTCATCCGGACAGGGGGAGAAGAGACCCAGTACTTC. Translation gives CASSFIRTGGEETQYF.

This chain joins TRBV19 and TRBJ2-2, with 10 bases fitting TRBD1. With 8 bases clipped from V and 6 bases from J, the junction kept 9 bases outside the gene matches. Germline CDR1 is LNHDA and CDR2 is SQIVND (reference sequence). This CDR3 has 15 residues. The CDR3 nucleotides read TGTGCCAGTCCGACCGGGACAGGGGAGGCCGGGGAGCTGTTTTTT. Amino acid sequence: CASPTGTGEAGELFF.

This clonotype was counted between two and nine times. The chain has TRBV9 and TRBJ2-7, with 9 positions matching TRBD1. Germline CDR1 reads SGDLS; CDR2 reads YYNGEE. The J segment lost 2 bases and the V segment lost 3 bases, leaving 9 bases of the junction unmatched. CDR3 size: 16 residues. CDR3 bases: TGTGCCAGCAGCGAAGGGCCGGGGACAGGGACCTACGAGCAGTACTTC. Translation: CASSEGPGTGTYEQYF.

This clonotype was seen at least ten times. The J gene is TRBJ1-1, the V gene TRBV5-1, with a tentative D call TRBD1 (5 bases). Between the trimmed V and J ends, which lost 3 bases and 1 base, there was a span of 13 bases. The CDR3 has 15 residues. The germline CDR1 and CDR2 sequences are SGHRS and YFSETQ. As DNA, the CDR3 is TGCGCCAGCAGCTCCACCGGGACGGCGAACACTGAAGCTTTCTTT. Translating it yields CASSSTGTANTEAFF.

This clonotype occurred many times. The chain carries TRBV12-3 or TRBV12-4 and TRBJ2-7, with a possible D match to TRBD2 (6 bases). V was shortened by 6 bases and J by 0 bases, with 15 bases between the two germline ends. The CDR3 has 15 residues. The DNA for the CDR3 is TGTGCCAGCAGCCTGGGACTTTCTAGCTCCTACGAGCAGTACTTC. Encoded protein: CASSLGLSSSYEQYF.

This clonotype was seen many times. The chain uses TRBV7-2 and TRBJ2-3; possibly TRBD2 for D (5 bases). Trimming stripped 5 bases from V and 2 bases from J, with 11 bases between. This CDR3 comprises 14 residues. Germline loops: CDR1 SGHTA, CDR2 FQGNSA. The CDR3 DNA reads as TGTGCCAGCAGCCCAGTCGGGGACACAGATACGCAGTATTTT. Translated: CASSPVGDTDTQYF.